This is a list of T cell receptor beta chains from one sample in a study of T cell responses to AZD1222 COVID-19 vaccine. The repertoire was sequenced with immunoSEQ multiplex PCR; TCRdb's copy has only in-frame clones and lacks some. The table records more than 70,000 clones, roughly 91% of them present only once. This specimen was peripheral blood, taken 28 days after the second AZD1222 dose. The receptors were gathered from an adult who received the AZD1222 COVID-19 vaccine. CDR3s include the opening cysteine and the closing phenylalanine or tryptophan. The listing skips clone size in some rows; elsewhere it reads once, few, many or a size class.

abundance: -
v_gene: TRBV29-1
j_gene: TRBJ2-1
CDR3aa: CSARGVSYNEQFF

abundance: -
v_gene: TRBV2
j_gene: TRBJ1-5
CDR3aa: CASSGRGSNQPQHF

abundance: -
v_gene: TRBV7-9
j_gene: TRBJ1-2
CDR3aa: CASSLDNYGYTF

abundance: few
v_gene: TRBV5-1
j_gene: TRBJ1-3
CDR3aa: CASSLAGSSGNTIYF

abundance: -
v_gene: TRBV6-1
j_gene: TRBJ1-2
CDR3aa: CASSEMTYYGYTF

abundance: -
v_gene: TRBV7-9
j_gene: TRBJ2-1
CDR3aa: CASTPSSGLAGGKSYNEQFF

abundance: -
v_gene: TRBV18
j_gene: TRBJ1-5
CDR3aa: CASSTDTSNQPQHF

abundance: -
v_gene: TRBV7-8
j_gene: TRBJ1-4
CDR3aa: CASSSTARNEKLFF

abundance: -
v_gene: TRBV5-1
j_gene: TRBJ2-3
CDR3aa: CASSFGASGLTDTQYF

abundance: -
v_gene: TRBV6-5
j_gene: TRBJ1-1
CDR3aa: CASSSGGADTEAFF

abundance: -
v_gene: TRBV9
j_gene: TRBJ2-2
CDR3aa: CASSVLGANTGELFF

abundance: -
v_gene: TRBV25-1
j_gene: TRBJ2-3
CDR3aa: CASSEYRGVTDTQYF

abundance: -
v_gene: TRBV6-5
j_gene: TRBJ1-3
CDR3aa: CASFSTGAAGNTIYF

abundance: -
v_gene: TRBV6-2/TRBV6-3
j_gene: TRBJ2-1
CDR3aa: CASSKAGGNYNEQFF

abundance: -
v_gene: TRBV23-1
j_gene: TRBJ1-5
CDR3aa: CASSQSGGVINQPQHF

abundance: -
v_gene: TRBV7-2
j_gene: TRBJ1-6
CDR3aa: CASSRRWGRGGNSPLHF

abundance: -
v_gene: TRBV18
j_gene: TRBJ2-6
CDR3aa: CASSPLEGSSGANVLTF

abundance: -
v_gene: TRBV5-1
j_gene: TRBJ1-5
CDR3aa: CASSLGRDQPQHF

abundance: -
v_gene: TRBV7-9
j_gene: TRBJ1-1
CDR3aa: CASSRSQGDRGAFF

abundance: -
v_gene: TRBV5-1
j_gene: TRBJ2-7
CDR3aa: CASSLDRNSYEQYF

abundance: -
v_gene: TRBV2
j_gene: TRBJ2-2
CDR3aa: CASRDRAGTGELFF

abundance: -
v_gene: TRBV4-1
j_gene: TRBJ1-5
CDR3aa: CASSQEGQKYQPQHF

abundance: once
v_gene: TRBV4-1
j_gene: TRBJ1-3
CDR3aa: CASSQVSGRRNTIYF

abundance: -
v_gene: TRBV10-1
j_gene: TRBJ1-4
CDR3aa: CASSESVKGRLFF

abundance: -
v_gene: TRBV11-2
j_gene: TRBJ2-3
CDR3aa: CASSPTSGGTTDTQYF

abundance: -
v_gene: TRBV30
j_gene: TRBJ2-4
CDR3aa: CAWSEDSSSLPGF

abundance: -
v_gene: TRBV6-5
j_gene: TRBJ1-1
CDR3aa: CASSSGTVTEAFF

abundance: -
v_gene: TRBV19
j_gene: TRBJ2-1
CDR3aa: CASSIATTSYNEQFF

abundance: -
v_gene: TRBV6-6
j_gene: TRBJ1-4
CDR3aa: CASSRTGGNVGEKLFF

abundance: few
v_gene: TRBV7-2
j_gene: TRBJ2-1
CDR3aa: CASSLDRGSYNEQFF

abundance: -
v_gene: TRBV9
j_gene: TRBJ1-5
CDR3aa: CASSDFGSDQPQHF

abundance: -
v_gene: TRBV7-3
j_gene: TRBJ2-3
CDR3aa: CASSSGGSLDTQYF

abundance: -
v_gene: TRBV25-1
j_gene: TRBJ2-1
CDR3aa: CASSEGGRNEQFF

abundance: few
v_gene: TRBV4-1
j_gene: TRBJ2-3
CDR3aa: CASSQQGEDTQYF

abundance: -
v_gene: TRBV7-9
j_gene: TRBJ2-5
CDR3aa: CASSPGQGETQYF

abundance: -
v_gene: TRBV18
j_gene: TRBJ1-4
CDR3aa: CASSPYGEKLFF

abundance: -
v_gene: TRBV12-3/TRBV12-4
j_gene: TRBJ2-2
CDR3aa: CASSLSSGELFF

abundance: -
v_gene: TRBV2
j_gene: TRBJ1-1
CDR3aa: CASSASQVGGTEAFF

abundance: -
v_gene: TRBV7-8
j_gene: TRBJ1-1
CDR3aa: CASSLAGPEAFF

abundance: -
v_gene: TRBV6-5
j_gene: TRBJ1-6
CDR3aa: CASSPGQLPLHF

abundance: -
v_gene: TRBV5-8
j_gene: TRBJ2-3
CDR3aa: CASSPSGTDTQYF

abundance: -
v_gene: TRBV2
j_gene: TRBJ1-2
CDR3aa: CASRGQGMEVNYGYTF

abundance: -
v_gene: TRBV7-8
j_gene: TRBJ1-5
CDR3aa: CASSPTGVVWYYSNQPQHF

abundance: -
v_gene: TRBV30
j_gene: TRBJ1-1
CDR3aa: CAWSTGYTEAFF

abundance: -
v_gene: TRBV21-1
j_gene: TRBJ1-4
CDR3aa: CASSKVEGGNEKLFF

abundance: -
v_gene: TRBV3-1/TRBV3-2
j_gene: TRBJ2-7
CDR3aa: CASSLQAGVFYEQYF

abundance: -
v_gene: TRBV2
j_gene: TRBJ2-1
CDR3aa: CASSLGLAGGLDEQFF

abundance: -
v_gene: TRBV5-1
j_gene: TRBJ2-7
CDR3aa: CASSQSSYEQYF

abundance: -
v_gene: TRBV25-1
j_gene: TRBJ2-7
CDR3aa: CASSEAGGSYEQYF

abundance: -
v_gene: TRBV5-1
j_gene: TRBJ1-1
CDR3aa: CASSAQGTQNTEAFF

abundance: -
v_gene: TRBV7-9
j_gene: TRBJ2-3
CDR3aa: CASSPGTSGATDTQYF

abundance: -
v_gene: TRBV19
j_gene: TRBJ2-2
CDR3aa: CASSTYYLGQGAGTGELFF

abundance: -
v_gene: TRBV3-1/TRBV3-2
j_gene: TRBJ1-1
CDR3aa: CASSPSTGAGEAFF

abundance: -
v_gene: TRBV30
j_gene: TRBJ1-1
CDR3aa: CAWRQTGKGANTEAFF

abundance: -
v_gene: TRBV5-1
j_gene: TRBJ1-2
CDR3aa: CASSLPGTADGYTF